These 22 T cell receptor beta chains came from one sample sequenced in a study of CD8 T cells in ankylosing spondylitis (dated by TCRdb to 2016 to 2017). No cognate antigen is known for these TCRs. Points the paper makes about the study in general: A TCR beta motif made up of several highly homologous amino acid variants appeared to be characteristic of blood from ankylosing spondylitis patients.

Libraries came from 5' RACE. Sequenced using an Illumina HiSeq 2500. TCRdb trimmed the raw reads at Q25, called clones with MiXCR and kept productive beta chains. CDR3 protein sequences are deduplicated, and each keeps its most common genes and DNA. The sample profile shows a few hundred thousand distinct CDR3 sequences; approximately 8.2% of them were found once. The top ten clones comprise approximately 15% of the sample. The sequenced material came from blood, either unsorted or a sorted T cell fraction (not recorded which). These receptors were taken from a male donor with ankylosing spondylitis.

This clonotype was counted ten times or more. V is TRBV10-3 and J is TRBJ1-3, with D hard to call. With 10 bases removed from V and 0 bases from J, the gap between germline ends came to 13 bases. In germline, CDR1 is ENHRY, CDR2 SYGVKD. The length of the CDR3 is 14 residues. Here the CDR3 DNA reads TGTGCCACCAAAGGGCGTAACTCTGGAAACACCATATATTTT. It encodes CATKGRNSGNTIYF.

This clonotype was seen ten or more times. The chain uses TRBV12-3 or TRBV12-4 and TRBJ2-7; D call uncertain. Trimming shortened V by 3 bases and J by 2 bases, and 17 bases separated the two germline ends. The CDR3 has 16 amino acids. The DNA for the CDR3 is TGTGCCAGCAGTTTTGCCCCCTTCGGTCGAACCTACGAGCAGTACTTC. It yields the protein CASSFAPFGRTYEQYF.

This clonotype has just a few counts. The rearrangement uses TRBV18 and TRBJ2-2, with 7 bases fitting TRBD1. CDR1 KGHSH and CDR2 LQKENI come from the germline V gene. V was clipped by 8 bases and J by 6 bases; unmatched bases: 6. CDR3 length equals 13 residues. In nucleotides, the CDR3 is TGTGCCAGCACCGACAGGGTATCCGGGGAGCTGTTTTTT. Protein: CASTDRVSGELFF.

In this sample, this clonotype turned up many times. V gene TRBV20-1 combines with J gene TRBJ2-7; 11 bases map to TRBD2. The germline gives CDR1 DFQATT, CDR2 SNEGSKA (reference sequence). V lost 2 bases, J lost 2 bases, and 2 bases stayed unmatched. The CDR3 is 14 amino acids. The CDR3 protein is CSARLAGGPYEQYF. The CDR3 DNA reads as TGCAGTGCTAGACTAGCGGGAGGCCCCTACGAGCAGTACTTC.

This clonotype turned up a few times. In nucleotides, the CDR3 is TGCAGCGGGAGCGGTACAGGGTCCTACGAGCAGTACTTC. Translating it yields CSGSGTGSYEQYF. J is TRBJ2-7 and V is TRBV29-1, with D possibly matching TRBD1 (6 bases). V was pared by 7 bases and J by 1 base, with 14 bases between. From germline, CDR1 is SQVTM and CDR2 ANQGSEA. This CDR3 is built from 13 residues.

This clonotype was picked up many times. The chain carries TRBV12-3 or TRBV12-4 and TRBJ1-5; a weak D match, TRBD1 (5 bases). The CDR3 totals 14 residues. Trimming stripped 2 bases from V and 9 bases from J, with 14 bases between. The chain's CDR3 is CASSLMGGVAPQHF. The CDR3 DNA reads as TGTGCCAGCAGTTTAATGGGAGGGGTGGCGCCCCAGCATTTT.

This clonotype appeared many times. This rearrangement joins TRBV5-6 to TRBJ2-1; 10 nucleotides match TRBD2. The V gene end was trimmed by 0 bases and the J gene end by 7 bases; junction bases not matched to a gene: 10. The CDR3 runs to 17 residues. Germline loops: CDR1 SGHDT, CDR2 YYEEEE. The CDR3 is CASSLASGSPSQNEQFF. CDR3 coding DNA: TGTGCCAGCAGCTTGGCTAGCGGGAGTCCCTCACAGAATGAGCAGTTCTTC.

V is TRBV5-1 and J is TRBJ1-1, with TRBD1 identical over 7 bases. Germline values: CDR1 SGHRS, CDR2 YFSETQ. CDR3 size: 13 residues. With 0 bases clipped from V and 6 bases from J, the junction kept 2 bases outside the gene matches. The CDR3 protein is CASSLAGTAEAFF. The DNA of the CDR3 is TGCGCCAGCAGCTTGGCCGGGACAGCTGAAGCTTTCTTT.

This clonotype was recorded many times. The chain has TRBV29-1 and TRBJ1-5; 7 positions match TRBD1. CDR1 SQVTM and CDR2 ANQGSEA come from the germline V gene. Germline trimming cut 6 bases from V and 2 bases from J; bases unmatched to any gene: 4. There are 13 residues in the CDR3. Written as DNA, the CDR3 is TGCAGCGTGCGACAGGGCGGCAATCAGCCCCAGCATTTT. The encoded protein is CSVRQGGNQPQHF.

This clonotype has a count of ten or more. The chain couples TRBV12-3 or TRBV12-4 to TRBJ2-4; D is undetermined. With 3 bases removed from V and 13 bases from J, the gap between germline ends came to 10 bases. The CDR3 runs 11 residues. Here the CDR3 DNA reads TGTGCCAGCAGTTTGACCGGGCAACAGTACTTC. The encoded protein is CASSLTGQQYF.

The chain employs TRBV10-2 and TRBJ2-1, with D tentatively TRBD2 (5 bases). The CDR3 is made up of 11 amino acids. Germline V gene data show CDR1 as WSHSY and CDR2 as SAAADI. CDR3 DNA sequence: TGCCCTGAGCGGTCCTACAATGAGCAGTTCTTC. The encoded protein is CPERSYNEQFF.

This clonotype has more than one count but fewer than ten. This may arise from a read error, as a much more abundant clone is one base away. No DNA is shown, since the ends of the CDR3 on it are uncertain; the CDR3 is the one TCRdb lists. The chain links TRBV12-3 or TRBV12-4 to TRBJ1-1. The CDR3 sequence runs 13 residues, both termini included. The CDR3 reads CASSSSGNTEAFF.

V gene TRBV6-1 combines with J gene TRBJ1-5, with D possibly TRBD1 on 5 matching bases. Trimming cost V 6 bases and J 0 bases, with 6 bases left between them. Germline V gives CDR1 MNHNS, CDR2 SASEGT. This CDR3 is 13 amino acids long. Here the CDR3 reads CASRRGSNQPQHF. The CDR3, as DNA: TGTGCCAGCAGGAGGGGTAGCAATCAGCCCCAGCATTTT.

V and J are TRBV20-1 and TRBJ2-7; TRBD2 aligns across 11 bases. After removal of 6 bases from V and 5 bases from J, the junction contained 6 bases not matched to a gene. Germline CDR1 is DFQATT and CDR2 is SNEGSKA (reference sequence). The length of the CDR3 is 13 residues. The CDR3 DNA reads as TGCAGTGCCATACTAGCGGGAGTTGACGAGCAGTACTTC. This translates into CSAILAGVDEQYF.

Ten or more counts support this clonotype. The J gene is TRBJ1-6, the V gene TRBV6-6; no firm D call. The CDR3 loop spans 12 amino acids. The germline V gene has CDR1 MNHNY and CDR2 SVGAGI (reference sequence). The CDR3 nucleotides read TGTGGTACCGGCGAGGGAGGCTCACCCCTCCACTTT. It specifies CGTGEGGSPLHF.

In this sample, this clonotype turned up many times. This chain links TRBV5-1 with TRBJ1-4; D is unresolved. Germline V gene sequence: CDR1 SGHRS, CDR2 YFSETQ. The CDR3 has 13 amino acids. The V end lost 1 base, the J end lost 5 bases, and 6 bases lay between the germline ends. CDR3 sequence reads: CASSLWVNEKLFF. The CDR3 nucleotides are TGCGCCAGCAGCTTGTGGGTGAATGAAAAACTGTTTTTT.

A few counts support this clonotype. This sequence joins TRBV20-1 and TRBJ2-7, with 8 bases that match TRBD1. Germline loops: CDR1 DFQATT, CDR2 SNEGSKA (reference sequence). The CDR3 totals 14 residues. Unmatched junction bases numbered 7, after V lost 3 bases and J lost 3 bases. CDR3 coding DNA: TGCAGTGCTAGGGAAGACAGGGGCATCTACGAGCAGTACTTC. Residues: CSAREDRGIYEQYF.

There are a few counts of this clonotype. The V call is TRBV19, the J call TRBJ2-3; tentatively, D is TRBD1 or TRBD2 (6 bases each). The CDR3 totals 14 residues. Germline CDR1 and CDR2: LNHDA and SQIVND (reference sequence). The CDR3 bases are TGTGCTCCCTCGGCCCGGGGGCCGCAAGATACGCAGTATTTT. Its translation: CAPSARGPQDTQYF.

J is TRBJ2-5 and V is TRBV12-3 or TRBV12-4; 10 bases are a match to TRBD2. This CDR3 has 14 amino acids. The trim removed 6 bases at V and 1 base at J, leaving 2 bases unmatched. CDR3 loop: CASRVAGGQETQYF. As DNA, the CDR3 is TGTGCCAGCAGGGTAGCGGGAGGCCAAGAGACCCAGTACTTC.

At least ten counts were recorded for this clonotype. The genes are TRBV12-3 or TRBV12-4 and TRBJ2-1; D unclear. This CDR3 has 17 residues. Trimming cost V 0 bases and J 9 bases, with 21 bases left between them. The DNA for the CDR3 is TGTGCCAGCAGTTTAGCGTGGGAATCCTTTACGAAGGGTGAGCAGTTCTTC. Amino acid sequence: CASSLAWESFTKGEQFF.

The rearrangement links TRBV4-3 to TRBJ2-4; D possibly matches TRBD1 or TRBD2 (5 bases each). CDR1 LGHNA and CDR2 YSLEER come from the germline V gene. There are 15 residues in the CDR3. The V and J ends lost 3 bases and 7 bases respectively, with 16 bases between them. Here the CDR3 reads CASSQGLGEWNIQYF. In nucleotides, the CDR3 is TGCGCCAGCAGCCAGGGCCTGGGGGAGTGGAACATTCAGTACTTC.

This clonotype was picked up a small number of times. The chain couples TRBV4-1 to TRBJ2-7; D remains ambiguous. The V end lost 5 bases, the J end lost 2 bases, and 10 bases lay between the germline ends. CDR3 length: 13 amino acids. The V gene's germline CDR1 is MGHRA and CDR2 YSYEKL. Written as DNA, the CDR3 is TGCGCCAGCAGCGTACAATCCGCCTACGAGCAGTACTTC. This gives the protein CASSVQSAYEQYF.